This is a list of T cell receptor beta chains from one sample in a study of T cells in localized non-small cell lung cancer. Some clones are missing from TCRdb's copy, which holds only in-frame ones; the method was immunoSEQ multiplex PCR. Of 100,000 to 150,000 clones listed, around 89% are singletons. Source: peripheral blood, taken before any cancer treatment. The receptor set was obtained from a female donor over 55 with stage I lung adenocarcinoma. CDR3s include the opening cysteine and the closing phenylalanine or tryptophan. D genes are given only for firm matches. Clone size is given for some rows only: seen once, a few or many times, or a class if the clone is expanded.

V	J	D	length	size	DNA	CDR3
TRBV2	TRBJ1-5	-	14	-	TGTGCCAGCACGGGGACTGATAGCAATCAGCCCCAGCATTTT	CASTGTDSNQPQHF
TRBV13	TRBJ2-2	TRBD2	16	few	TGTGCCAGCAGCTTTTTTCGAGGGAGGGCCTCCGGGGAGCTGTTTTTT	CASSFFRGRASGELFF
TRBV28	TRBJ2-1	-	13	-	TGCGGGGACCGGGACACTGAATACAATGAGCAGTTCTTC	CGDRDTEYNEQFF
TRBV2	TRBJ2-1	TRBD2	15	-	TGTGCCAGCAGGAAGGGACTAGCGGGGGACAATGAGCAGTTCTTC	CASRKGLAGDNEQFF
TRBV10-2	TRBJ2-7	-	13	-	TGCGCCAGCAGTGATGGCTGGATCTACGAGCAGTACTTC	CASSDGWIYEQYF
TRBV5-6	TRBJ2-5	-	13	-	TGTGCCAGCAGCTCAGGGGGAGGGGAGACCCAGTACTTC	CASSSGGGETQYF
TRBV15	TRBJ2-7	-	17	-	TGTGCCACCAGCAGAGCTAGAAGCACCAGGGGTTCGAACGAGCAGTACTTC	CATSRARSTRGSNEQYF
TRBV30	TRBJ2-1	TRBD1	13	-	TGTGCCTGGAGTCGTACAGGGGGGCAAGAGCAGTTCTTC	CAWSRTGGQEQFF
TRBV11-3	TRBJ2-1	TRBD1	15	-	TGTGCCAGCAGCCCGGGACAGACCACCTACAATGAGCAGTTCTTC	CASSPGQTTYNEQFF
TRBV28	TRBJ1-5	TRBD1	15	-	TGTGCCAGCACCCTAGGGACAGCAAGCAATCAGCCCCAGCATTTT	CASTLGTASNQPQHF
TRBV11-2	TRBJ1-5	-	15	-	TGTGCCAGCAGCCCCATGGGAGGGTACAATCAGCCCCAGCATTTT	CASSPMGGYNQPQHF
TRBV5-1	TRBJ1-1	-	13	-	TGCGCCAGCAGCGCGCATATGAACACTGAAGCTTTCTTT	CASSAHMNTEAFF
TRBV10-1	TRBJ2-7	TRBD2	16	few	TGCGCCAGCAGCCGCTCTTTGGCTAGCGGTCGGCTCGAGCAGTACTTC	CASSRSLASGRLEQYF
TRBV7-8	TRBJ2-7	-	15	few	TGTGCCAGCAGCTCTTACATAGACACCTCCTACGAGCAGTACTTC	CASSSYIDTSYEQYF
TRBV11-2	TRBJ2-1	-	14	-	TGTGCCAGCAGCTTAGAACCCCTGGGACTTGAGCAGTTCTTC	CASSLEPLGLEQFF
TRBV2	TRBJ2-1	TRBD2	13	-	TGTGCCAGCAGTGAGAGTAGCGGGGGTGAGCAGTTCTTC	CASSESSGGEQFF
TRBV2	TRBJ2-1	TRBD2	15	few	TGTGCCAGCAGTGAAGGGGGACTAGCGGGAGATGAGCAGTTCTTC	CASSEGGLAGDEQFF
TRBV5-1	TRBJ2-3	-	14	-	TGCGCCAGCAGCTTGAGGGACAGCACAGATACGCAGTATTTT	CASSLRDSTDTQYF
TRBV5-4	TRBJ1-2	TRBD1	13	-	TGTGCCAGCAGGAGGGACAGCGAGAATGGCTACACCTTC	CASRRDSENGYTF
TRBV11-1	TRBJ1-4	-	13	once	TGTGCCAGCAGCTTAGGGATACATGAAAAACTGTTTTTT	CASSLGIHEKLFF
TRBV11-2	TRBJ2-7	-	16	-	TGTGCCAGCAGCTTAGTGTTTTCTAGCGCGGCCTACGAGCAGTACTTC	CASSLVFSSAAYEQYF
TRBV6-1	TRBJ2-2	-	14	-	TGTGCCAGCAGTGAAACACGGGAGACCGGGGGGCTGTTTTTT	CASSETRETGGLFF
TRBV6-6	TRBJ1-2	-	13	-	TGTGCCAGCGCCCAACTATTTCCCCATGGCTACACCTTC	CASAQLFPHGYTF
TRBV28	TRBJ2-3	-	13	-	TGTGCCAGCAGAACCCGCCGCCCGAATACGCAGTATTTT	CASRTRRPNTQYF
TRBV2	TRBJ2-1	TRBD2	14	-	TGTGCCAGCGCCGCTAGCGGGAAGGGGATTGAGCAGTTCTTC	CASAASGKGIEQFF
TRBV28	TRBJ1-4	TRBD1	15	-	TGTGCCGCGAAGCCGGGACAGACAACTAATGAAAAACTGTTTTTT	CAAKPGQTTNEKLFF
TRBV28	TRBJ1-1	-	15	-	TGTGCCAGCAGTTTCTCCAGCGGTTTGCTTGGGGAAGCTTTCTTT	CASSFSSGLLGEAFF
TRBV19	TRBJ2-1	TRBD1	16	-	TGTGCCAGTAGTATAGTCCTTCGACAGGGGTACCATGAGCAGTTCTTC	CASSIVLRQGYHEQFF
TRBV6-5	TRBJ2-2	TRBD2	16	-	TGTGCCAGCAGTTACCGCACGGGACTAGCGGCCGGGGAGCTGTTTTTT	CASSYRTGLAAGELFF
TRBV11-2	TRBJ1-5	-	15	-	TGTGCCAGCAGCATCGGGACCGTTAGCAATCAGCCCCAGCATTTT	CASSIGTVSNQPQHF
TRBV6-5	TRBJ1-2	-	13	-	TGTGCCAGCAGTTTTACGGTCTTAAGTGGCTACACCTTC	CASSFTVLSGYTF
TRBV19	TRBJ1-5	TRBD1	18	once	TGTGCCAGTAGTATAAACAGGGGAAGGGCGACTAGCAATCAGCCCCAGCATTTT	CASSINRGRATSNQPQHF
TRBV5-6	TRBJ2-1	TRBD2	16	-	TGTGCCAGCAGCCTAAAGGTCTTGGGGAGGGTAAGTGAGCAGTTCTTC	CASSLKVLGRVSEQFF
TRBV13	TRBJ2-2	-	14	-	TGTGCCAGCAGTCATGCCCGGGTTTCCGGGGAGCTGTTTTTT	CASSHARVSGELFF
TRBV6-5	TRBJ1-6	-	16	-	TGTGCCAGCAGTTTGGGCAGGGTTAGGGGTAATTCACCCCTCCACTTT	CASSLGRVRGNSPLHF
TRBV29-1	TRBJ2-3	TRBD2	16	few	TGCAGCGTTGAGGGACTAGCGGGAGGCGTCGTTGATCGGCAGTATTTT	CSVEGLAGGVVDRQYF
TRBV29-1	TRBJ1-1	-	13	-	TGCAGCGTTGATTTCGGGGTGGGGACTGAAGCTTTCTTT	CSVDFGVGTEAFF
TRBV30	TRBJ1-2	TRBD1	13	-	TGTGCCTGGAGGAATCAGGGGGCGAGTGGCTACACCTTC	CAWRNQGASGYTF
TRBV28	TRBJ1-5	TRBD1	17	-	TGTGCCAGCAGTTTCCGACAGGGGAGTTCGTTCGGTCAGCCCCAGCATTTT	CASSFRQGSSFGQPQHF
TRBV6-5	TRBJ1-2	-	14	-	TGTGCCAGCATCCCCGCCGGGACGAATTATGGCTACACCTTC	CASIPAGTNYGYTF
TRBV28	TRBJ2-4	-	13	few	TGTGCCATCGCGGACCTAGCCAAAAACATTCAGTACTTC	CAIADLAKNIQYF
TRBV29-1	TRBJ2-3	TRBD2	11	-	TGCAACGGGAGGGTGGAAGATACGCAGTATTTT	CNGRVEDTQYF
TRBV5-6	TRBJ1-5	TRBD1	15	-	TGTGCCAGCAGCTCTACCCGGGACAGTAATCAGCCCCAGCATTTT	CASSSTRDSNQPQHF
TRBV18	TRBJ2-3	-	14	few	TGTGCCAGCTCACCACTGAGAGCCACAGATACGCAGTATTTT	CASSPLRATDTQYF
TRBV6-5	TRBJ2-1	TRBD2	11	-	TGTGCCAGCGGTATGACGGGAGGCGTATTCTTC	CASGMTGGVFF
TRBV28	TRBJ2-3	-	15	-	TGTGCCAGCACCCTGAGGACAGCGACAGCAGATACGCAGTATTTT	CASTLRTATADTQYF
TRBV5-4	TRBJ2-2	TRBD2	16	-	TGTGCCAGCAGCCTGGGACTAGCGATGAACACCGGGGAGCTGTTTTTT	CASSLGLAMNTGELFF
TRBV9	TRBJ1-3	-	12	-	TGTGCCAGCATCGGCTCTGGAAACACCATATATTTT	CASIGSGNTIYF
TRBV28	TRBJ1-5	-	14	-	TGTGCCAGCAGTAAGCTACAGAGCAATCAGCCCCAGCATTTT	CASSKLQSNQPQHF
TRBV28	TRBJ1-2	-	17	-	TGTGCCAGCAGTTTCCTGATCCGGGGCCCGCTTAAATATGGCTACACCTTC	CASSFLIRGPLKYGYTF
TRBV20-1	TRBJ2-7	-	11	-	TGCAGTGCTGTCTCGTCCTACGAGCAGTACTTC	CSAVSSYEQYF
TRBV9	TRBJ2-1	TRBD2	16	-	TGTGCCAGCAGCCCGGGGACTAGCGGGAGCTACAATGAGCAGTTCTTC	CASSPGTSGSYNEQFF
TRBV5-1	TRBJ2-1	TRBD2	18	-	TGCGCCAGCAGTGGCACAGCGGGAGTCGCGTTCTCCTACAATGAGCAGTTCTTC	CASSGTAGVAFSYNEQFF